This T cell receptor beta chain appears in the sequencing data of a study of blood T cell repertoires in COVID-19. Germline values: CDR1 SGHAT, CDR2 FQNNGV. The CDR3 totals 15 residues. J gave up 4 bases and V 5 bases, and 8 bases lay outside the gene matches. TCRdb's copy holds only in-frame clones and misses some; the assay was immunoSEQ multiplex PCR. The sample lists 150,000 to 200,000 clones, 85% to 90% occurring once. This clone was detected a few times. The sequencing input was peripheral blood. The TCR originated in a woman aged 55 to 70 with COVID-19, enrolled during active disease. The rearrangement links TRBV11-2 to TRBJ2-1; 7 nucleotides align to TRBD1. Here the CDR3 reads CASSPLRGRYNEQFF. CDR3 sequence (DNA): TGTGCCAGCAGCCCCCTCAGGGGGAGATACAATGAGCAGTTCTTC.